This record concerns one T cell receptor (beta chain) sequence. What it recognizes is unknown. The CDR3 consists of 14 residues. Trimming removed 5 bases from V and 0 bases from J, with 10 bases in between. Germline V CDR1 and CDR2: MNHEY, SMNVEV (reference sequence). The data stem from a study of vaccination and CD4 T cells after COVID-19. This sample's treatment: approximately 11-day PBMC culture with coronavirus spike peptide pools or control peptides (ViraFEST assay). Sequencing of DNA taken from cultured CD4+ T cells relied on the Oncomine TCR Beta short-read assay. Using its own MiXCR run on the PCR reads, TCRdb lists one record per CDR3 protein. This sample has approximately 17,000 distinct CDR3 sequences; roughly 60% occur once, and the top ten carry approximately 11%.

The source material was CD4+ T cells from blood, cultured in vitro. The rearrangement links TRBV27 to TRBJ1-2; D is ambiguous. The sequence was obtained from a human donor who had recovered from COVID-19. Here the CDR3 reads CASSQGIANYGYTF. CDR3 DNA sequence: TGTGCCAGCAGTCAAGGGATAGCTAACTATGGCTACACCTTC.